These 14 T cell receptor beta chains were all obtained from the same sample, sequenced in a study of T cells in Graves' hyperthyroidism and ophthalmopathy. The investigators amplified TCR beta CDR3 regions from RNA transcripts. The HTBI primer set served for first-round RT-PCR of the TCR CDR3. In TCRdb, the multiplex PCR reads were re-called with MiXCR into one record per CDR3 protein. The table records around 240,000 distinct CDR3 sequences, about 14% of them present only once. The material sequenced was blood. These receptors originate from a woman aged 35 to 49 with Graves' hyperthyroidism that later progressed to Graves' ophthalmopathy.

There are many counts of this clonotype. The rearrangement links TRBV5-1 to TRBJ2-2; D is uncertain. This CDR3 spans 15 amino acids. Trimming stripped 0 bases from V and 4 bases from J, with 10 bases between. Germline-derived CDR1 and CDR2 are SGHRS and YFSETQ. CDR3 sequence reads: CASSLGGIFTGELFF. The CDR3 DNA is TGCGCCAGCAGCTTGGGTGGGATCTTCACCGGGGAGCTGTTTTTT.

This clonotype was observed at least ten times. The chain is built from TRBV28 and TRBJ2-7; possible D gene TRBD2, 5 bases. Germline CDR1 is MDHEN and CDR2 is SYDVKM. This CDR3 spans 13 amino acids. Trimming took off 2 bases at V and 6 bases at J, with 11 bases between the two ends. CDR3 sequence: CASSLGGPFEQYF. Here the CDR3 DNA reads TGTGCCAGCAGTTTAGGCGGGCCCTTCGAGCAGTACTTC.

This clonotype was observed many times. The J gene is TRBJ2-1, the V gene TRBV9, with D possibly called TRBD1 or TRBD2 (5 bases each). The CDR3 consists of 15 residues. Germline V gene sequence: CDR1 SGDLS, CDR2 YYNGEE. Trimming left V 4 bases short and J 4 bases short, with 15 bases between. The CDR3 DNA follows: TGTGCCAGCAGCACAGGACTGGAAAGATACAATGAGCAGTTCTTC. Its protein product is CASSTGLERYNEQFF.

This clonotype was recorded many times. The chain combines TRBV12-3 or TRBV12-4 with TRBJ2-1; 8 bases agree with TRBD2. This CDR3 comprises 15 residues. V was clipped by 9 bases and J by 7 bases; unmatched bases: 14. CDR3 DNA: TGTGCCAGTTCTCCTTACAGCGGGAGAGTTAATGAGCAGTTCTTC. As protein: CASSPYSGRVNEQFF.

This clonotype was seen repeatedly, ten times or more. This chain links TRBV19 with TRBJ2-7, with D possibly TRBD2 on 5 matching bases. V was shortened by 3 bases and J by 2 bases, with 17 bases between the two germline ends. Germline assignment: CDR1 LNHDA and CDR2 SQIVND (reference sequence). The CDR3 loop spans 16 amino acids. CDR3 coding DNA: TGTGCCAGTAGTATCCGTGGGAGCTCCCATCCCTACGAGCAGTACTTC. This codes for CASSIRGSSHPYEQYF.

The table lists this clonotype with many counts. The chain is built from TRBV6-1 and TRBJ1-1, with D possibly TRBD1 on 5 matching bases. This CDR3 spans 13 amino acids. V lost 8 bases to trimming and J lost 1 base, with 11 bases between them. In germline, CDR1 is MNHNS, CDR2 SASEGT. The DNA of the CDR3 is TGTGCCAGCGGGCGGGGGGGGAACACTGAAGCTTTCTTT. It specifies CASGRGGNTEAFF.

This clonotype has ten or more counts. The V call is TRBV20-1, the J call TRBJ2-3; D remains unclear. V lost 3 bases to trimming and J lost 2 bases, with 9 bases between them. Germline CDR1 DFQATT, CDR2 SNEGSKA (reference sequence). The CDR3 is made up of 13 amino acids. CDR3 in DNA: TGCAGTGCTAGCGGCGTGATCACAGATACGCAGTATTTT. It codes for CSASGVITDTQYF.

This clonotype was seen at least ten times. This chain connects TRBV12-3 or TRBV12-4 to TRBJ2-7; TRBD1 is a possible D gene (5 bases). V was cut by 5 bases and J by 0 bases, with 14 bases left in between. This CDR3 region has 15 residues. Written as DNA, the CDR3 is TGTGCCAGCAGTCCCCCAGGGCGATTCTCCTACGAGCAGTACTTC. This sequence encodes CASSPPGRFSYEQYF.

The table lists this clonotype with many counts. The chain is built from TRBV27 and TRBJ1-1, with 8 bases identical to TRBD1. V was clipped by 4 bases and J by 2 bases; unmatched bases: 9. CDR1 MNHEY and CDR2 SMNVEV come from the germline V gene (reference sequence). The CDR3 sequence is 16 residues long. CDR3 residues: CASSSGGLPLNTEAFF. CDR3 nucleotides: TGTGCCAGCAGTTCAGGGGGCCTCCCTCTAAACACTGAAGCTTTCTTT.

In its sample, this clonotype was seen many times. This chain links TRBV28 with TRBJ1-6; D unclear. This CDR3 has 17 amino acids. Trimming took off 6 bases at V and 0 bases at J, with 15 bases between the two ends. The V gene's germline CDR1 is MDHEN and CDR2 SYDVKM. CDR3 protein: CASSPAGGSSYNSPLHF. The CDR3 bases are TGTGCCAGCAGCCCCGCCGGCGGGAGCTCCTATAATTCACCCCTCCACTTT.

The chain joins TRBV28 to TRBJ2-1, with 10 nucleotides matching TRBD2. CDR1 MDHEN and CDR2 SYDVKM come from the germline V gene. The CDR3 consists of 14 residues. Germline trimming cut 3 bases from V and 8 bases from J; bases unmatched to any gene: 4. The chain's CDR3 is CASSLASGSYEQFF. CDR3 in DNA: TGTGCCAGCAGTTTGGCTAGCGGGAGCTATGAGCAGTTCTTC.

This clonotype has a count of ten or more. This chain connects TRBV28 to TRBJ2-7; D may correspond to TRBD1 or TRBD2 (5 bases each). Per germline, CDR1 MDHEN and CDR2 SYDVKM. V gave up 3 bases and J gave up 4 bases, with 16 bases separating them. The length of the CDR3 is 15 residues. The CDR3 is CASSFRGAATYEQYF. CDR3 coding DNA: TGTGCCAGCAGTTTTCGGGGCGCAGCCACGTACGAGCAGTACTTC.

This clonotype was seen repeatedly, ten times or more. This chain joins TRBV11-2 and TRBJ2-1, with 7 bases matching TRBD2. The CDR3 spans 16 residues. V was clipped by 1 base and J by 4 bases; unmatched bases: 7. Germline CDR1 reads SGHAT; CDR2 reads FQNNGV. CDR3 region: CASSLGRLAVYNEQFF. Here the CDR3 DNA reads TGTGCCAGCAGCTTAGGGCGGCTAGCGGTTTACAATGAGCAGTTCTTC.

Ten or more counts support this clonotype. The J gene is TRBJ2-7, the V gene TRBV19; D uncertain. Trimming left V 4 bases short and J 1 base short, with 14 bases between. CDR1 is LNHDA, CDR2 SQIVND, per germline (reference sequence). The CDR3 loop spans 15 amino acids. CDR3 protein: CASSRVTPPSYEQYF. In DNA, the CDR3 is TGTGCCAGTAGTAGAGTGACCCCTCCATCCTACGAGCAGTACTTC.